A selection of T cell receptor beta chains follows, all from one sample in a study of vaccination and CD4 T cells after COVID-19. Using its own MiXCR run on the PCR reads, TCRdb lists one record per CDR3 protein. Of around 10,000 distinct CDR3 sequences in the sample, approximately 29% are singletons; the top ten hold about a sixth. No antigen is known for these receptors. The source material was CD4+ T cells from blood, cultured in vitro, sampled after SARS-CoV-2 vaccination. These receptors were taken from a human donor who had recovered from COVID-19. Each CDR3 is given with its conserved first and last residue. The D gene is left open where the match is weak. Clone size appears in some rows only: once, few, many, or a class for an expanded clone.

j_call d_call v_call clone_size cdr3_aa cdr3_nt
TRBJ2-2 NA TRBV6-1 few CASSLLGPTGELFF TGTGCCAGCAGTCTCCTGGGGCCCACCGGGGAGCTGTTTTTT
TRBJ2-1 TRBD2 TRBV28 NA CASSSLAGGTYNEQFF TGTGCCAGCAGTTCCCTAGCGGGAGGTACCTACAATGAGCAGTTCTTC
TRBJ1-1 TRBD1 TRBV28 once CASSTAGGGTEAFF TGTGCCAGCAGTACGGCAGGGGGCGGGACTGAAGCTTTCTTT
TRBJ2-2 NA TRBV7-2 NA CASSLVQSRAGELFF TGTGCCAGCAGCTTAGTCCAGTCAAGGGCCGGGGAGCTGTTTTTT
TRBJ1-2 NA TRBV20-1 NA CSASGNYGYTF TGCAGTGCTAGCGGTAACTATGGCTACACCTTC
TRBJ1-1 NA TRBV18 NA CASSPSGNTEAFF TGTGCCAGCTCACCATCGGGGAACACTGAAGCTTTCTTT
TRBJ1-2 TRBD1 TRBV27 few CASSLRTGFNYGYTF TGTGCCAGCAGTTTACGGACAGGGTTTAACTATGGCTACACCTTC
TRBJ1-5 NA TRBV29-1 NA CSVLQGGDQPQHF TGCAGCGTGCTACAGGGTGGGGATCAGCCCCAGCATTTT
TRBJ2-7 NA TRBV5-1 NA CASSSRDGTYEQYF TGCGCCAGCAGCTCCCGGGACGGCACCTACGAGCAGTACTTC
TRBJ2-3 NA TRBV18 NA CASSPARSTDTQYF TGTGCCAGCTCACCAGCACGGAGCACAGATACGCAGTATTTT
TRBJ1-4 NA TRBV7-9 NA CASSLGSNSEKLFF TGTGCCAGCAGCTTAGGCTCAAACAGCGAAAAACTGTTTTTT